Listed below are T cell receptor beta chains from one sample, sequenced in a study of response to subunit inactivated influenza vaccine. TCRdb fed the RT-PCR reads into MiXCR, producing one record per CDR3 protein. The profile shows 650,000 to 800,000 distinct CDR3 sequences, approximately 15% of them singletons. Sequencing used PBMCs from blood, obtained 14 days before vaccination. The receptors were sampled from a man between 50 and 59 years old who received an inactivated influenza vaccine. Each CDR3 is given with its conserved first and last residue. D genes are given only for firm matches. A row's size may be missing; if present it is once, few, many or a size class.

j_call,v_call,clone_size,d_call,cdr3_aa,cdr3_nt
TRBJ2-7,TRBV12-3/TRBV12-4,many,NA,CASSLRGAGEQYF,TGTGCCAGCAGTTTACGGGGCGCGGGCGAGCAGTACTTC
TRBJ2-5,TRBV7-9,NA,TRBD1,CASSIPGQQETQYF,TGTGCCAGCAGCATTCCGGGACAGCAAGAGACCCAGTACTTC
TRBJ2-1,TRBV12-3/TRBV12-4,NA,NA,CASSGSPGLRQFF,TGTGCCAGCAGTGGATCCCCGGGACTTAGGCAGTTCTTC
TRBJ2-3,TRBV4-3,NA,TRBD2,CASSQSDSGGGTDTQYF,TGCGCCAGCAGCCAATCGGATAGCGGGGGGGGAACAGATACGCAGTATTTT
TRBJ2-5,TRBV18,few,TRBD2,CASSPTGTSGRWQETQYF,TGTGCCAGCTCACCAACCGGGACTAGCGGGAGGTGGCAAGAGACCCAGTACTTC
TRBJ1-3,TRBV4-3,few,NA,CASSQLEFTGNTIYF,TGCGCCAGCAGCCAGTTAGAATTTACTGGAAACACCATATATTTT
TRBJ2-5,TRBV6-1,once,TRBD1,CASVGGWETQYF,TGTGCCAGCGTAGGGGGCTGGGAGACCCAGTACTTC
TRBJ2-2,TRBV7-8,many,NA,CASSLVSTPAETGELFF,TGTGCCAGCAGCTTAGTATCGACACCCGCTGAGACCGGGGAGCTGTTTTTT
TRBJ1-5,TRBV5-6,many,TRBD1,CASSRDRATPQHF,TGTGCCAGCAGCAGGGACAGGGCTACGCCCCAGCATTTT
TRBJ2-1,TRBV3-1,NA,NA,CASSQGAVGGRNEQFF,TGTGCCAGCAGCCAAGGGGCCGTGGGGGGGCGGAATGAGCAGTTCTTC
TRBJ2-7,TRBV20-1,few,NA,CSAQYRGGYEQYF,TGCAGTGCGCAATACAGGGGGGGTTACGAGCAGTACTTC
TRBJ2-5,TRBV4-2,NA,TRBD1,CASSVDRRSETQYF,TGTGCCAGCAGCGTGGACAGGAGGTCAGAGACCCAGTACTTC
TRBJ2-7,TRBV4-1,few,NA,CASSQGLQVSYEQYF,TGCGCCAGCAGCCAAGGGCTTCAGGTCTCCTACGAGCAGTACTTC
TRBJ2-2,TRBV4-2,few,NA,CASSPRIAGELFF,TGTGCCAGCAGCCCCAGAATAGCCGGGGAGCTGTTTTTT
TRBJ2-5,TRBV5-6,NA,TRBD2,CASSLVVGGGSQETQYF,TGTGCCAGCAGCTTGGTCGTCGGCGGGGGGTCCCAAGAGACCCAGTACTTC
TRBJ1-1,TRBV15,NA,TRBD1,CATGPGQGVRSTEAFF,TGTGCCACCGGACCGGGACAGGGGGTGAGGAGCACTGAAGCTTTCTTT
TRBJ2-7,TRBV20-1,NA,NA,CSAPKAGEGEQYF,TGCAGTGCACCCAAGGCCGGCGAAGGCGAGCAGTACTTC
TRBJ2-1,TRBV9,few,TRBD2,CASSVSGNGGHEQFF,TGTGCCAGCAGCGTTAGCGGGAACGGGGGGCATGAGCAGTTCTTC
TRBJ2-7,TRBV29-1,NA,NA,CSVDLGRAYEQYF,TGCAGCGTTGATTTGGGCAGGGCCTACGAGCAGTACTTC
TRBJ1-1,TRBV28,few,NA,CASSWRGTEAFF,TGTGCCAGCAGCTGGAGGGGGACTGAAGCTTTCTTT
TRBJ2-7,TRBV6-1,NA,TRBD1,CASRIPGQNYEQYF,TGTGCCAGCAGAATCCCGGGACAGAACTACGAGCAGTACTTC
TRBJ1-2,TRBV4-3,few,NA,CASSQGGAFPDYGYTF,TGCGCCAGCAGCCAGGGGGGAGCCTTTCCCGACTATGGCTACACCTTC
TRBJ2-1,TRBV7-3,few,TRBD2,CASSFGAGVYNEQFF,TGTGCCAGCAGCTTCGGAGCGGGAGTCTACAATGAGCAGTTCTTC